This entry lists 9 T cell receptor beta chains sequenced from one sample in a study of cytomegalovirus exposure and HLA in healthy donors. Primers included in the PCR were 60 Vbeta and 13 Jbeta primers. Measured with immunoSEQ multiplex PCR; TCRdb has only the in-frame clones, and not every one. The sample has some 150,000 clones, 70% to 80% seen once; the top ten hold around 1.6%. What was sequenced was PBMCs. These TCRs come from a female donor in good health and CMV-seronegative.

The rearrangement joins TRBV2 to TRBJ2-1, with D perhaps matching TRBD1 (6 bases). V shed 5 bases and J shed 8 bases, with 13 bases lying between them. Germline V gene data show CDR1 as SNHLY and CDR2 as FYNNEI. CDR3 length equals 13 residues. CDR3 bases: TGTGCCAGCAGTCCTATTCAGGGGTATGAGCAGTTCTTC. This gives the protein CASSPIQGYEQFF.

CDR3 sequence: CASSLGLQGARGYTF. The CDR3 bases are TGTGCCAGCAGTTTGGGACTTCAGGGGGCGCGCGGCTACACCTTC. The rearrangement uses TRBV28 and TRBJ1-2; TRBD1 agrees at 8 bases. Germline V CDR1 and CDR2: MDHEN, SYDVKM. This CDR3 has 15 residues. After removal of 3 bases from V and 8 bases from J, the junction contained 11 bases not matched to a gene.

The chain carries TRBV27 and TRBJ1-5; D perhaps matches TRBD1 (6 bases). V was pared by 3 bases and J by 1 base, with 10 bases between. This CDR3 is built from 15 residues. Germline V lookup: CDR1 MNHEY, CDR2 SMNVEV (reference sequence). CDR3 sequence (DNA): TGTGCCAGCAGTTTGGCAGGACAGAGCAATCAGCCCCAGCATTTT. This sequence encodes CASSLAGQSNQPQHF.

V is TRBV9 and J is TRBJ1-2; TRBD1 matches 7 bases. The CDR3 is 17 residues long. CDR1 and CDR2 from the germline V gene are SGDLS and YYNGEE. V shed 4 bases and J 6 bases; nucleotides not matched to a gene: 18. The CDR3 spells CASSLRGQGEREDGYTF. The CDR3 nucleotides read TGTGCCAGCAGCCTAAGGGGGCAGGGGGAGCGTGAAGATGGCTACACCTTC.

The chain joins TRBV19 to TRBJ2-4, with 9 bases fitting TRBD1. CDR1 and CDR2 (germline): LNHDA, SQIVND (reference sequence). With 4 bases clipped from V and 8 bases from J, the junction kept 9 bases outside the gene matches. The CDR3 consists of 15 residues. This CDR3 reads CASSTPRTGVDIQYF. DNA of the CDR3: TGTGCCAGTAGTACCCCTCGGACAGGGGTAGACATTCAGTACTTC.

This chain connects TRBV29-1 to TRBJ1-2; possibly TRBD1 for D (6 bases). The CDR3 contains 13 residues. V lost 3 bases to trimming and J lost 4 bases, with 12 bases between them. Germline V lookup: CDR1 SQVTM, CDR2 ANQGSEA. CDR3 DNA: TGCAGCGTTGACGTAACAGGGATCTATGGCTACACCTTC. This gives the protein CSVDVTGIYGYTF.

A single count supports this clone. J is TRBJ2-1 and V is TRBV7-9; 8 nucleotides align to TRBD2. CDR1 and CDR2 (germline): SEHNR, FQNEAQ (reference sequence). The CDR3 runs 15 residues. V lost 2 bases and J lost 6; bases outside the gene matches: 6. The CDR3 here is CASSLSTAGGNEQFF. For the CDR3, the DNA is TGTGCCAGCAGCTTATCTACCGCGGGGGGCAATGAGCAGTTCTTC.

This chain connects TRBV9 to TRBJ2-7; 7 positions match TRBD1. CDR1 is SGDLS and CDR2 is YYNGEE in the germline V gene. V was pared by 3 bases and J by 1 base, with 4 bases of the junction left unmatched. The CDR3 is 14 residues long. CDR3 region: CASSAGQSSYEQYF. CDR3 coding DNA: TGTGCCAGCAGCGCGGGACAGTCGTCCTACGAGCAGTACTTC.

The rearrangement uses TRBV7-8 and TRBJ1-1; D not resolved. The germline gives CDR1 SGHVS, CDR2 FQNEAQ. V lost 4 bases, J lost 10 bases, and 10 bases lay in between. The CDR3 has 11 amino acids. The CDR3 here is CASSSQRGAFF. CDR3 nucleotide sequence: TGTGCCAGCAGCTCGCAGCGTGGAGCTTTCTTT. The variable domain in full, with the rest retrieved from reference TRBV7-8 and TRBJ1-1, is GAGVSQSPRYKVAKRGQDVALRCDPISGHVSLFWYQQALGQGPEFLTYFQNEAQLDKSGLPSDRFFAERPEGSVSTLKIQRTQQEDSAVYLCASSSQRGAFFGQGTRLTVV.